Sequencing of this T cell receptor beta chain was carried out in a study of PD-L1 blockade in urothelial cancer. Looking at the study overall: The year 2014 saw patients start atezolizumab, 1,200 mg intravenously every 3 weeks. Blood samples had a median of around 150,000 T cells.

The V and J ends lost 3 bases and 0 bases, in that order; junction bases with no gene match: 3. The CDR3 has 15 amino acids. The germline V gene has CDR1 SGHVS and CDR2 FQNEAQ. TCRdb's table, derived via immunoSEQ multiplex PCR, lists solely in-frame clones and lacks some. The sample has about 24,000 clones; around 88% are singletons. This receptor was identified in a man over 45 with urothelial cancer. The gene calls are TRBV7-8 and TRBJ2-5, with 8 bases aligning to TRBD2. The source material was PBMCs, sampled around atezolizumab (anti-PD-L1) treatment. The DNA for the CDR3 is TGTGCCAGCAGCTTTGAGCGGGGGCACCAAGAGACCCAGTACTTC. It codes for CASSFERGHQETQYF. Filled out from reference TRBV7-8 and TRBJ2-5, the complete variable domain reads GAGVSQSPRYKVAKRGQDVALRCDPISGHVSLFWYQQALGQGPEFLTYFQNEAQLDKSGLPSDRFFAERPEGSVSTLKIQRTQQEDSAVYLCASSFERGHQETQYFGPGTRLLVL.